The rows below give T cell receptor beta chains drawn from one sample of a study of cytomegalovirus exposure and HLA in healthy donors. Measured with immunoSEQ multiplex PCR; TCRdb has only the in-frame clones, and not every one. Of tens of thousands of clones in the sample, 81% were seen once. Source material: PBMCs. These receptors all come from a girl aged 2 to 10 in good health and CMV-seropositive. The conserved cysteine and the conserved F or W are not part of the CDR3 here. Fields, in order: V gene, J gene, CDR3 length, CDR3 protein.

v_gene: TRBV7-6; j_gene: TRBJ2-7; len: 12; CDR3aa: ASSPQGGVYEQY
v_gene: TRBV6-5; j_gene: TRBJ1-4; len: 11; CDR3aa: ASRTTGGEKLF
v_gene: TRBV28; j_gene: NA; len: 10; CDR3aa: ASSLRGGEQY
v_gene: TRBV5-8; j_gene: TRBJ2-2; len: 13; CDR3aa: ASSFFRGLSGELF
v_gene: TRBV29-1; j_gene: TRBJ1-4; len: 12; CDR3aa: SVAGGTYSEKLF
v_gene: TRBV6-5; j_gene: TRBJ2-7; len: 14; CDR3aa: ASSFTGLTPLYEQY
v_gene: TRBV28; j_gene: TRBJ1-1; len: 13; CDR3aa: ASSLQGFRNTEAF
v_gene: TRBV30; j_gene: TRBJ2-7; len: 13; CDR3aa: AWTGSGGFSYEQY
v_gene: TRBV9; j_gene: TRBJ1-1; len: 13; CDR3aa: ASSTRDRGRAEAF
v_gene: TRBV7-2; j_gene: TRBJ2-5; len: 11; CDR3aa: ASSFGQQETQY
v_gene: TRBV11-2; j_gene: TRBJ2-1; len: 14; CDR3aa: ASSSVGVASYNEQF
v_gene: TRBV19; j_gene: TRBJ2-7; len: 11; CDR3aa: ASKTGPFGEQY
v_gene: TRBV27; j_gene: TRBJ1-1; len: 11; CDR3aa: ASSRTGWTEAF
v_gene: TRBV20-1; j_gene: TRBJ2-5; len: 9; CDR3aa: SEAVQETQY
v_gene: TRBV5-1; j_gene: TRBJ2-6; len: 16; CDR3aa: ASSLRYREPSGANVLT
v_gene: TRBV6-1; j_gene: TRBJ1-1; len: 13; CDR3aa: ASSEKRLMNTEAF
v_gene: TRBV29-1; j_gene: TRBJ2-3; len: 13; CDR3aa: SGGRVASSTDTQY
v_gene: TRBV27; j_gene: TRBJ1-1; len: 11; CDR3aa: ASRGAGNSEAF
v_gene: TRBV28; j_gene: TRBJ1-2; len: 12; CDR3aa: ASSLRRRTENYT
v_gene: TRBV19; j_gene: TRBJ2-7; len: 12; CDR3aa: ASSTSAGGYEQY
v_gene: TRBV2; j_gene: TRBJ1-1; len: 14; CDR3aa: ASSEQATGANTEAF
v_gene: TRBV6-1; j_gene: NA; len: 12; CDR3aa: ASIDRGTRVEQY
v_gene: TRBV2; j_gene: TRBJ1-2; len: 11; CDR3aa: ASSVAGNYGYT
v_gene: TRBV28; j_gene: TRBJ2-2; len: 11; CDR3aa: ASSSGNPGELF
v_gene: TRBV4-2; j_gene: TRBJ1-3; len: 12; CDR3aa: ASSQGDRGNTIY
v_gene: TRBV5-1; j_gene: TRBJ2-6; len: 18; CDR3aa: ASSLAWEDRGSSGANVLT
v_gene: TRBV7-8; j_gene: TRBJ2-7; len: 14; CDR3aa: ASSLALAGVLYEQY
v_gene: TRBV4-1; j_gene: TRBJ1-5; len: 14; CDR3aa: ASSQEGRGGNQPQH
v_gene: TRBV4-1; j_gene: TRBJ2-7; len: 11; CDR3aa: ASSRAGIGEQY
v_gene: TRBV5-1; j_gene: TRBJ2-3; len: 13; CDR3aa: ASSNRDYGTDTQY
v_gene: TRBV5-1; j_gene: TRBJ2-2; len: 17; CDR3aa: ASSLRTSGSRTNTGELF
v_gene: TRBV7-9; j_gene: TRBJ1-4; len: 15; CDR3aa: ASSLLGAHATNEKLF
v_gene: TRBV19; j_gene: TRBJ1-1; len: 13; CDR3aa: ASSIVGQTNTEAF
v_gene: TRBV28; j_gene: TRBJ2-7; len: 15; CDR3aa: ASSLSSGAGVSYEQY
v_gene: TRBV6-5; j_gene: TRBJ1-2; len: 12; CDR3aa: ASSYGSAGYGYT